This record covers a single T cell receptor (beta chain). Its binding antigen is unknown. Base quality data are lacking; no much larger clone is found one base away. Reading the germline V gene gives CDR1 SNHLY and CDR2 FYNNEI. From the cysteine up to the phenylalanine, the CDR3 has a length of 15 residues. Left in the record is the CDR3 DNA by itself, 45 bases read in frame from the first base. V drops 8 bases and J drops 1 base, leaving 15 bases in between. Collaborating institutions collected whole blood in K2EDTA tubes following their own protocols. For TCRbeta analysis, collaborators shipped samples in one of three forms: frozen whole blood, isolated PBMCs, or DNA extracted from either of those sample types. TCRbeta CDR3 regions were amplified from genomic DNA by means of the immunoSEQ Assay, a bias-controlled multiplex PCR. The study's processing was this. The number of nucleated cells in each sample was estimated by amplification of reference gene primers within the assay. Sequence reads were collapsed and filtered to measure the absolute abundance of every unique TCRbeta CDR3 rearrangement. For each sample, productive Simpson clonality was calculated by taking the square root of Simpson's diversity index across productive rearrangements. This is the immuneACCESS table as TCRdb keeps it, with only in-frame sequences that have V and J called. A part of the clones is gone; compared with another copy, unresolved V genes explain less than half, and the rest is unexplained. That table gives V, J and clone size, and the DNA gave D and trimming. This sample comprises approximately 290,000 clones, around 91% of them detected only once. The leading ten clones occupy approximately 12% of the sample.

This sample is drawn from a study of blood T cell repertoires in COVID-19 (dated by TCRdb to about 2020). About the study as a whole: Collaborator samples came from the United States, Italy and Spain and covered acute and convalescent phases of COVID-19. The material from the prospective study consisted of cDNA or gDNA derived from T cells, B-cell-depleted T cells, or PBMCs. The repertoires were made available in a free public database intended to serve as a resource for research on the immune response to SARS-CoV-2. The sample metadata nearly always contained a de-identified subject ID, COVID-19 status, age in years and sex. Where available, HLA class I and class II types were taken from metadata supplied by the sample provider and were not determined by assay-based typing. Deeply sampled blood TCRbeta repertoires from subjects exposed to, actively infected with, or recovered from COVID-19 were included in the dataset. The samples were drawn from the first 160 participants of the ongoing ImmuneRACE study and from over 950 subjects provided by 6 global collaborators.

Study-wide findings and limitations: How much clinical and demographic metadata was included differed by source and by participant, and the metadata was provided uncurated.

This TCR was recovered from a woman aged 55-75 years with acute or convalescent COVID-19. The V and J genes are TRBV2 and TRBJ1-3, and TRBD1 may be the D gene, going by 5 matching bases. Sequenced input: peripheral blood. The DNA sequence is TGTGCCAGCGCCCCGACAGATCCATCTGGAAACACCATATATTTT. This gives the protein CASAPTDPSGNTIYF.